This TCR beta chain was recovered during a study of glioma-infiltrating T cells. There are 15 residues in the CDR3. Trimming cost V 4 bases and J 5 bases, with 17 bases left between them. CDR1 is LNHNV and CDR2 is YYDKDF in the germline V gene (reference sequence). TCR alpha and beta CDR3 regions were amplified from RNA using iRepertoire nested multiplex PCR. For one-step reverse transcription and amplification, 100-400 ng of tissue mRNA or PBMC total RNA was used. TCRdb reprocessed the multiplex PCR reads via MiXCR and lists one record per CDR3 protein. The data hold 100,000 to 150,000 distinct CDR3 sequences, with 24% observed a single time. Study findings and constraints: Only very few CDR3 sequences appeared in both tissue and blood. Tissue-blood divergence was below expectation in non-neoplastic patients, above in gliomas.

This clonotype was detected only once. Its target is not known. A much bigger clone sits one base away, suggesting this may be a read error. The TCR originated in a human donor with low-grade glioma or glioblastoma, undergoing nonglioma brain surgery, or in good health (not recorded which). The sequenced sample was glioma tissue, nonneoplastic brain tissue, or PBMCs (not recorded which). V and J are TRBV15 and TRBJ2-5; D tentatively reads TRBD1 or TRBD2 (7 bases each). The CDR3 here is CATSNLGTAGETQYF. The CDR3 DNA is TGTGCCACCAGCAACCTTGGGACAGCGGGGGAGACCCAGTACTTC.